The clone carrying this TCR beta chain was seen ten or more times. The data were taken from a study of breast tumors, draining lymph nodes, adjacent tissues. A single record per CDR3 protein comes from TCRdb applying MiXCR to the multiplex PCR reads. The sample consists of about 22,000 distinct CDR3 sequences, about 38% of them appearing once. The CDR3 is made up of 14 amino acids. The germline V and J ends were trimmed by 9 bases and 4 bases, with 18 bases remaining between them. Per the germline V gene, CDR1 is LNHDA and CDR2 is SQIVND (reference sequence). V gene TRBV19 combines with J gene TRBJ1-2; D call uncertain. The material sequenced was breast tumor tissue. The source is a female donor with breast cancer. Some clones in this sample may be carry-over from other donors' samples. CDR3 residues: CASSPRAEGYGYTF. CDR3 DNA sequence: TGTGCCAGCAGTCCTAGGGCAGAGGGCTATGGCTACACCTTC.